This T cell receptor (beta chain) was documented in a study of T cell repertoires in cytomegalovirus infection. The CDR3 contains 12 residues. Germline lookup yields CDR1 KGHDR and CDR2 SFDVKD. V was clipped by 3 bases and J by 11 bases, with 12 bases between them. TCRdb re-called the reads through MiXCR, storing one row per CDR3 protein. The repertoire holds around 900,000 distinct CDR3 sequences, with 31% as singletons. A word on this clonotype: Its target is not known.

The material was cultured CD8+ T cells from PBMCs, obtained from culture after CMV antigen stimulation. This TCR was recovered from a human donor in good health (CMV status not recorded). Some clones in this sample may be carry-over from other donors' samples. The chain combines TRBV24-1 with TRBJ1-1, with D unclear. The CDR3 coding sequence is TGTGCCACCAGTGATCTAGGAGGAAGGGCTTTCTTT. It yields the protein CATSDLGGRAFF.